Following are 17 T cell receptor beta chains from one sample sequenced in a study of regulatory T cells in long-lasting Graves disease. Assembly of TCR beta libraries relied on iRepertoire HTBI primers together with Arm-PCR of CDR3 regions. TCRdb re-analysed the multiplex PCR reads in MiXCR, keeping a single row per CDR3 protein. This sample carries about 400,000 distinct CDR3 sequences, roughly 15% of them seen once, and the ten largest clones take around 20%. The time point: newly diagnosed GD, antithyroid drugs for less than 3 months. There was RNA extracted from PBMCs, and the TCR library was made from it. These data are also associated with another study on T cells in Graves' hyperthyroidism and ophthalmopathy.

The source material was peripheral blood mononuclear cells (PBMCs), sampled at new diagnosis, from a patient treated with antithyroid drugs. The receptor set was obtained from a woman younger than 35 with Graves disease.

This clonotype was counted at least ten times. V gene TRBV7-8 combines with J gene TRBJ2-3; TRBD2 matches at 9 bases. V trimming: 0 bases; J trimming: 7 bases; junction bases outside the gene matches: 14. The CDR3 spans 18 residues. Germline V gene data show CDR1 as SGHVS and CDR2 as FQNEAQ. The CDR3 reads CASSLAGGAAGGGYTQYF. CDR3 bases: TGTGCCAGCAGCTTAGCCGGGGGAGCGGCGGGGGGGGGATATACGCAGTATTTT.

Only a few counts were recorded for this clonotype. This chain links TRBV6-5 with TRBJ2-1; 9 positions match TRBD1. The trim removed 2 bases at V and 10 bases at J, leaving 6 bases unmatched. Germline CDR1 and CDR2: MNHEY and SVGAGI. CDR3 length: 14 amino acids. CDR3 DNA: TGTGCCAGCAGTTACGGACAGGGGTTGGGGGAGCAGTTCTTC. It codes for CASSYGQGLGEQFF.

This clonotype appeared many times. The chain combines TRBV3-1 with TRBJ1-5, with D possibly TRBD1 on 5 matching bases. The CDR3 is 16 residues long. From germline, CDR1 is LGHDT and CDR2 YNNKEL (reference sequence). V lost 0 bases, J lost 7 bases, and 16 bases lay in between. The CDR3 spells CASSQEPAGREQPQHF. The CDR3 DNA reads TGTGCCAGCAGCCAAGAGCCCGCAGGGCGGGAGCAGCCCCAGCATTTT.

This clonotype has at least ten counts. The chain uses TRBV28 and TRBJ2-7; D is perhaps TRBD1 or TRBD2 (7 bases each). The CDR3 is 15 amino acids. Germline V gives CDR1 MDHEN, CDR2 SYDVKM. V was shortened by 6 bases and J by 4 bases, with 19 bases between the two germline ends. The CDR3 DNA is TGTGCCAGCAGCCAGGGGGGGCTAGCCCCATACGAGCAGTACTTC. Translated: CASSQGGLAPYEQYF.

The V call is TRBV20-1, the J call TRBJ2-5; TRBD2 aligns across 7 bases. V shed 3 bases, J shed 4 bases, and the junction held 5 bases outside the gene matches. CDR3 length: 13 amino acids. From germline, CDR1 is DFQATT and CDR2 SNEGSKA (reference sequence). Written as DNA, the CDR3 is TGCAGTGCTAGGAGGCTAGCGGTAGAGACCCAGTACTTC. Translating it yields CSARRLAVETQYF.

There are many counts of this clonotype. This rearrangement joins TRBV28 to TRBJ1-4; 12 bases are a match to TRBD1. CDR3 length equals 16 residues. With 5 bases clipped from V and 8 bases from J, the junction kept 9 bases outside the gene matches. Germline loops: CDR1 MDHEN, CDR2 SYDVKM. The CDR3 spells CASSPRDRGLLEKLFF. The CDR3 DNA reads as TGTGCCAGCAGTCCCCGGGACAGGGGGCTACTAGAAAAACTGTTTTTT.

This clonotype was counted many times. J is TRBJ2-2 and V is TRBV24-1; D is unresolved. CDR1 is KGHDR, CDR2 SFDVKD, per germline. Trimming cost V 2 bases and J 5 bases, with 14 bases left between them. The CDR3 runs to 16 residues. The chain's CDR3 is CATSDSFLGVTGELFF. CDR3 nucleotide sequence: TGTGCCACCAGTGATTCCTTTCTTGGGGTAACCGGGGAGCTGTTTTTT.

This clonotype was counted between two and nine times. The V call is TRBV5-1, the J call TRBJ2-5; 14 nucleotides line up with TRBD2. The CDR3 totals 15 residues. J gave up 6 bases and V 3 bases, and 4 bases lay outside the gene matches. CDR1 and CDR2 (germline): SGHRS, YFSETQ. The CDR3 DNA follows: TGCGCCAGCAGCTCGGGACTAGCGGGAGTCCAGACCCAGTACTTC. Protein product: CASSSGLAGVQTQYF.

The chain has TRBV3-1 and TRBJ1-3; possibly TRBD1 for D (5 bases). Germline CDR1 LGHDT, CDR2 YNNKEL (reference sequence). Trimming stripped 0 bases from V and 0 bases from J, with 9 bases between. The CDR3 covers 16 residues. The CDR3 reads CASSQDGAASGNTIYF. CDR3 in DNA: TGTGCCAGCAGCCAAGATGGGGCAGCCTCTGGAAACACCATATATTTT.

This clonotype was seen only a few times. The chain has TRBV12-3 or TRBV12-4 and TRBJ1-5; weak D call: TRBD1 (5 bases). This CDR3 contains 15 residues. V lost 5 bases and J lost 4, with 15 bases in between. The CDR3 nucleotides read TGTGCCAGCAGTAACAGACAGAGCCCTAATCAGCCCCAGCATTTT. This sequence encodes CASSNRQSPNQPQHF.

The chain carries TRBV11-2 and TRBJ2-3, with 9 nucleotides matching TRBD2. CDR3 length equals 16 residues. V lost 4 bases and J lost 5; bases outside the gene matches: 10. CDR1 SGHAT and CDR2 FQNNGV come from the germline V gene. The CDR3 loop is CASSSRLAALGDTQYF. CDR3 DNA sequence: TGTGCCAGCAGCTCCCGACTAGCGGCCCTAGGAGATACGCAGTATTTT.

A few counts support this clonotype. The V call is TRBV6-2 or TRBV6-3, the J call TRBJ1-2; D uncertain. Trimming shortened V by 0 bases and J by 5 bases, and 10 bases separated the two germline ends. This CDR3 has 14 residues. Germline-derived CDR1 and CDR2 are MNHEY and SVGEGT. CDR3 in DNA: TGTGCCAGCAGTTACTCTGGATTTGGGTATGGCTACACCTTC. It encodes CASSYSGFGYGYTF.

Ten or more counts support this clonotype. Germline and junction disagree at one end, which may indicate a read error. This chain uses TRBV5-1 with TRBJ1-2, with 7 bases identical to TRBD1. This CDR3 comprises 15 residues. In germline, CDR1 is SGHRS, CDR2 YFSETQ. The CDR3 DNA reads as TGTGCCAGCAGCTTGGGCCAGGGGGTCTTCTATGGCTACACCTTC. It is translated as CASSLGQGVFYGYTF.

The sample holds a few counts of this clonotype. Since a much larger clone is just one base distant, this may be a read error. The genes are TRBV18 and TRBJ2-1; 14 bases fit TRBD2. V was clipped by 11 bases and J by 7 bases; unmatched bases: 10. This CDR3 has 15 amino acids. Looked up from germline, CDR1 is KGHSH and CDR2 is LQKENI. The CDR3 DNA is TGTGCCGGCGCTCCGGGACTAGCGGGAGCAAATGAGCAGTTCTTC. Translated, it gives CAGAPGLAGANEQFF.

This clonotype was found many times. The CDR3 coding sequence is TGTGCCAGCAGCAAAACACAGAGCTCCTACAATGAGCAGTTCTTC. Residues: CASSKTQSSYNEQFF. The gene calls are TRBV2 and TRBJ2-1; D unclear. The germline CDR1 and CDR2 sequences are SNHLY and FYNNEI. Deletions cut 6 bases from V and 0 bases from J, with 12 bases between. The CDR3 loop spans 15 amino acids. The full variable domain, completed using reference TRBV2 and TRBJ2-1, is EPEVTQTPSHQVTQMGQEVILRCVPISNHLYFYWYRQILGQKVEFLVSFYNNEISEKSEIFDDQFSVERPDGSNFTLKIRSTKLEDSAMYFCASSKTQSSYNEQFFGPGTRLTVL.

This clonotype occurred a few times. The CDR3: CASSEFPATNYNSPLHF. DNA for the CDR3: TGTGCCAGCAGTGAATTCCCAGCGACCAACTATAATTCACCCCTCCACTTT. V usage is TRBV6-1 and J usage is TRBJ1-6; D is uncertain. The CDR3 sequence is 17 residues long. Trimming pared 2 bases from V and 3 bases from J, leaving 14 bases between. Germline V gives CDR1 MNHNS, CDR2 SASEGT.

The rearrangement links TRBV28 to TRBJ2-7; 16 nucleotides align to TRBD2. CDR3 length: 16 residues. The germline V gene encodes CDR1 MDHEN and CDR2 SYDVKM. Trimming at V came to 5 bases and at J to 4 bases, leaving 5 bases not matched to a gene. CDR3 sequence reads: CASSGTSGGAGYEQYF. The CDR3 DNA follows: TGTGCCAGCAGTGGGACTAGCGGGGGGGCAGGGTACGAGCAGTACTTC.